Presented here are 9 T cell receptor beta chains from one specimen sequenced in a study of neurological immune-mediated disorders. Time point indicated: longitudinal time-point 2. TCRdb reprocessed the 5' RACE reads with MiXCR, giving one entry per CDR3 protein. The table shows some 100,000 distinct CDR3 sequences, with roughly 13% occurring only once. The sequencing sample was made of PBMCs. The origin of the receptors is a female donor with HTLV-1-associated myelopathy (HAM/TSP).

This clonotype was recorded many times. The chain carries TRBV25-1 and TRBJ2-7, with D tentatively TRBD1 (6 bases). Trimming took 7 bases from V and 2 from J, leaving 15 bases between them. CDR3 length equals 14 residues. Germline CDR1 is MGHDK and CDR2 is SYGVNS. CDR3 in amino acids: CASTERDIPYEQYF. The CDR3 DNA reads as TGTGCCAGCACAGAGAGGGACATTCCCTACGAGCAGTACTTC.

This clonotype was detected many times. J is TRBJ2-3 and V is TRBV3-1, with TRBD1 matching 10 bases. This CDR3 comprises 14 residues. Germline CDR1 and CDR2: LGHDT and YNNKEL (reference sequence). The junction had 1 base not matched to a gene; V was cut back by 5 bases and J by 2 bases. For the CDR3, the DNA is TGTGCCAGCAGCGACAGGGGGCTCACAGATACGCAGTATTTT. Amino acids: CASSDRGLTDTQYF.

Ten or more counts support this clonotype. This chain uses TRBV10-3 with TRBJ2-7, with 8 bases aligning to TRBD1. The V and J ends lost 8 bases and 6 bases, in that order; junction bases with no gene match: 9. The CDR3 covers 13 residues. Germline V gene sequence: CDR1 ENHRY, CDR2 SYGVKD. CDR3 region: CAISWTGFGEQYF. In DNA, the CDR3 is TGTGCCATCTCTTGGACAGGGTTTGGCGAGCAGTACTTC.

This clonotype was recorded at least ten times. This chain links TRBV7-9 with TRBJ2-3, with D perhaps given as TRBD1 or TRBD2 (5 bases each). Germline V CDR1 and CDR2: SEHNR, FQNEAQ (reference sequence). The CDR3 consists of 16 residues. Trimming took 5 bases from V and 4 from J, leaving 19 bases between them. CDR3: CASSKGIGDAADTQYF. As DNA, the CDR3 is TGTGCCAGCAGCAAAGGAATCGGGGACGCAGCAGATACGCAGTATTTT. Together with reference TRBV7-9 and TRBJ2-3, the CDR3 gives the full variable domain: DTGVSQNPRHKITKRGQNVTFRCDPISEHNRLYWYRQTLGQGPEFLTYFQNEAQLEKSRLLSDRFSAERPKGSFSTLEIQRTEQGDSAMYLCASSKGIGDAADTQYFGPGTRLTVL.

There are a few counts of this clonotype. The rearrangement uses TRBV28 and TRBJ1-6; 9 bases line up with TRBD1. Germline CDR1 MDHEN, CDR2 SYDVKM. After removal of 3 bases from V and 10 bases from J, the junction contained 10 bases not matched to a gene. This CDR3 spans 16 amino acids. CDR3 region: CASSLWGRDRASPLHF. CDR3 coding DNA: TGTGCCAGCAGTTTGTGGGGCCGGGACAGGGCCTCACCCCTCCACTTT. The whole variable domain, remainder taken from reference TRBV28 and TRBJ1-6, is DVKVTQSSRYLVKRTGEKVFLECVQDMDHENMFWYRQDPGLGLRLIYFSYDVKMKEKGDIPEGYSVSREKKERFSLILESASTNQTSMYLCASSLWGRDRASPLHFGNGTRLTVT.

This clonotype showed up many times. The V and J genes are TRBV12-3 or TRBV12-4 and TRBJ1-2; 10 nucleotides align to TRBD1. Unmatched junction bases numbered 11, after V lost 0 bases and J lost 4 bases. This CDR3 is built from 18 residues. CDR3 sequence: CASSLAGRQGARGYGYTF. CDR3 nucleotides: TGTGCCAGCAGTTTAGCGGGGAGACAGGGGGCGCGGGGCTATGGCTACACCTTC.

This clonotype was detected only a few times. The V gene is TRBV14, the J gene TRBJ2-7; D gene ambiguous. V lost 4 bases to trimming and J lost 6 bases, with 13 bases between them. The CDR3 is made up of 13 amino acids. Germline values: CDR1 SGHDN, CDR2 FVKESK. CDR3 sequence: CASSPRLPGEQYF. The CDR3 DNA follows: TGTGCCAGCAGCCCGAGGTTGCCCGGCGAGCAGTACTTC.

In its sample, this clonotype was seen many times. The chain employs TRBV7-8 and TRBJ2-1; 9 bases align to TRBD1. This CDR3 comprises 16 residues. J gave up 7 bases and V 7 bases, and 14 bases lay outside the gene matches. CDR1 is SGHVS and CDR2 is FQNEAQ in the germline V gene. As DNA, the CDR3 is TGTGCCAGCAACCCTTCAAGGGGGACAGGGCGAAATGAGCAGTTCTTC. This encodes CASNPSRGTGRNEQFF.

The table lists this clonotype with many counts. The chain uses TRBV24-1 and TRBJ2-7; 9 bases line up with TRBD1. This CDR3 has 16 residues. Germline CDR1 is KGHDR and CDR2 is SFDVKD. V lost 6 bases and J lost 6; bases outside the gene matches: 14. The CDR3 loop is CATSTHGGTGLAEQYF. The CDR3 DNA sequence: TGTGCCACCAGTACCCATGGGGGGACAGGGTTGGCCGAGCAGTACTTC.